What follows are 7 T cell receptor beta chains derived from one specimen sequenced in a study of blood T cells in healthy people across ages. A J-beta primer mix and a sample-barcoded 5' primer were used in a second PCR of about 7 to 12 cycles. Via MiXCR, TCRdb re-called the 5' RACE reads, giving one row per CDR3 protein. The repertoire includes 1.5 million to 1.9 million distinct CDR3 sequences, approximately 42% of them detected once, and less than 5% sits in the top ten. The sequencing input was blood. The receptors shown here come from a woman younger than 35 in good health.

This rearrangement joins TRBV20-1 to TRBJ2-4, with TRBD2 matching over 8 bases. Germline CDR1 is DFQATT and CDR2 is SNEGSKA (reference sequence). CDR3 length equals 15 residues. Unmatched junction bases numbered 10, after V lost 1 base and J lost 8 bases. CDR3 in DNA: TGCAGTGCTAGAGGCACCGGGAGGGGGTGGGACATTCAGTACTTC. This codes for CSARGTGRGWDIQYF.

V gene TRBV5-1 combines with J gene TRBJ2-7, with 8 bases lining up with TRBD2. This CDR3 spans 15 amino acids. From germline, CDR1 is SGHRS and CDR2 YFSETQ. With V trimmed by 5 bases and J by 4 bases, 11 bases remained unmatched. This CDR3 reads CASSLLTSGTYEQYF. CDR3 DNA: TGCGCCAGCAGTTTGCTCACTAGCGGCACTTACGAGCAGTACTTC. The full variable domain, completed using reference TRBV5-1 and TRBJ2-7, is KAGVTQTPRYLIKTRGQQVTLSCSPISGHRSVSWYQQTPGQGLQFLFEYFSETQRNKGNFPGRFSGRQFSNSRSEMNVSTLELGDSALYLCASSLLTSGTYEQYFGPGTRLTVT.

This clonotype was counted only a few times. The V call is TRBV29-1, the J call TRBJ2-1, with D possibly being TRBD2 (6 bases). The V gene's germline CDR1 is SQVTM and CDR2 ANQGSEA. This CDR3 has 12 residues. Trimming stripped 8 bases from V and 10 bases from J, with 18 bases between. The CDR3 region is CSPGVLQKEQFF. CDR3 DNA: TGCAGCCCGGGGGTCCTGCAGAAGGAGCAGTTCTTC.

This clonotype was counted between two and nine times. The V gene is TRBV28, the J gene TRBJ1-2; TRBD1 aligns across 8 bases. The CDR3 is made up of 15 amino acids. The ends lost 5 bases at V and 8 bases at J; junction bases unmatched: 13. The germline V gene has CDR1 MDHEN and CDR2 SYDVKM. CDR3 DNA sequence: TGTGCCAGCAGTGCAAGGACAGGGAAAAGGGAAGGCTACACCTTC. Amino acid sequence: CASSARTGKREGYTF.

This clonotype was counted a few times. The V call is TRBV6-6, the J call TRBJ1-2; TRBD1 matches at 10 bases. J lost 6 bases, V lost 2 bases, and 6 bases had no gene match. This CDR3 is 15 amino acids long. Germline CDR1 and CDR2: MNHNY and SVGAGI (reference sequence). For the CDR3, the DNA is TGTGCCAGCAGTTACGCCCGGACAGGGGGGGATGGCTACACCTTC. Translated, it gives CASSYARTGGDGYTF.

This rearrangement joins TRBV20-1 to TRBJ2-5; 16 positions match TRBD2. Germline V gene lookup returns CDR1 DFQATT and CDR2 SNEGSKA (reference sequence). The junction had 5 bases not matched to a gene; V was cut back by 3 bases and J by 4 bases. The CDR3 is made up of 16 amino acids. The CDR3 nucleotides read TGCAGTGCTAGGGGAGGGACTAGCGGGGGGGGAGAGACCCAGTACTTC. Translation: CSARGGTSGGGETQYF.

This clonotype has only a few counts. The chain employs TRBV5-1 and TRBJ1-2; TRBD1 aligns across 8 bases. V trimming: 4 bases; J trimming: 2 bases; junction bases outside the gene matches: 4. Germline values: CDR1 SGHRS, CDR2 YFSETQ. The CDR3 is 14 amino acids. DNA for the CDR3: TGCGCCAGCAGCACGGGACAGGAGAACTATGGCTACACCTTC. Translated: CASSTGQENYGYTF.